Listed below are T cell receptor beta chains from one sample, sequenced in a study of blood T cells in healthy people across ages. TCRdb ran MiXCR on the 5' RACE reads and lists one entry per CDR3 protein. Among 1.5 million to 2 million distinct CDR3 sequences listed, around half were seen once. Sample: blood. The receptors derive from a middle-aged woman in good health. CDR3s leave out the opening cysteine and the closing phenylalanine or tryptophan. Fields, in order: J gene, V gene, CDR3 protein.

J gene: TRBJ2-5; V gene: TRBV4-2; CDR3 protein: ASSQGEGDSRYNEQY
J gene: TRBJ2-7; V gene: TRBV20-1; CDR3 protein: SAFTGQGYEQY
J gene: TRBJ2-3; V gene: TRBV11-1; CDR3 protein: ATEGAGRTDTQY
J gene: TRBJ2-6; V gene: TRBV9; CDR3 protein: ASSVGQVSGANVLT
J gene: TRBJ1-6; V gene: TRBV3-1; CDR3 protein: ASSQTQGWSPLH
J gene: TRBJ1-2; V gene: TRBV7-9; CDR3 protein: ASSPPGQQGGYT
J gene: TRBJ2-5; V gene: TRBV12-3/TRBV12-4; CDR3 protein: ASSPSGGTGETQY
J gene: TRBJ2-7; V gene: TRBV29-1; CDR3 protein: SVGTGDEQY
J gene: TRBJ1-1; V gene: TRBV9; CDR3 protein: ASSNVLGGTEAF
J gene: TRBJ2-5; V gene: TRBV9; CDR3 protein: ASSTNEETQY
J gene: TRBJ1-2; V gene: TRBV6-5; CDR3 protein: ASSYSVEGREGYT
J gene: TRBJ1-2; V gene: TRBV27; CDR3 protein: ASSSRDVPNYGYT
J gene: TRBJ1-1; V gene: TRBV20-1; CDR3 protein: SAPKGDSNTEAF
J gene: TRBJ2-5; V gene: TRBV20-1; CDR3 protein: SARETGLWGETQY
J gene: TRBJ2-3; V gene: TRBV14; CDR3 protein: ASSQGLGLAGGRTDTQY
J gene: TRBJ2-1; V gene: TRBV7-2; CDR3 protein: ASSLPGQGSNEQF
J gene: TRBJ2-3; V gene: TRBV20-1; CDR3 protein: SASQGGTDTQY
J gene: TRBJ2-7; V gene: TRBV20-1; CDR3 protein: SARGTGVVQY
J gene: TRBJ1-1; V gene: TRBV20-1; CDR3 protein: SAMAGGTEAF
J gene: TRBJ2-3; V gene: TRBV7-6; CDR3 protein: ASTLADTDTQY
J gene: TRBJ2-1; V gene: TRBV20-1; CDR3 protein: SVARYSYNEQF
J gene: TRBJ2-4; V gene: TRBV12-3/TRBV12-4; CDR3 protein: ASRKRYPVGNIQY
J gene: TRBJ2-5; V gene: TRBV4-3; CDR3 protein: ASSVSGTRGETQY
J gene: TRBJ2-5; V gene: TRBV20-1; CDR3 protein: SATPGQVQETQY
J gene: TRBJ2-3; V gene: TRBV4-1; CDR3 protein: ASSQVRGLAGGASFYDSTDTQY
J gene: TRBJ2-5; V gene: TRBV7-2; CDR3 protein: ASSLVAVSETQY
J gene: TRBJ2-5; V gene: TRBV20-1; CDR3 protein: SARGGQGAAGWQETQY
J gene: -; V gene: TRBV3-1; CDR3 protein: ASSPTQGGGYEQY